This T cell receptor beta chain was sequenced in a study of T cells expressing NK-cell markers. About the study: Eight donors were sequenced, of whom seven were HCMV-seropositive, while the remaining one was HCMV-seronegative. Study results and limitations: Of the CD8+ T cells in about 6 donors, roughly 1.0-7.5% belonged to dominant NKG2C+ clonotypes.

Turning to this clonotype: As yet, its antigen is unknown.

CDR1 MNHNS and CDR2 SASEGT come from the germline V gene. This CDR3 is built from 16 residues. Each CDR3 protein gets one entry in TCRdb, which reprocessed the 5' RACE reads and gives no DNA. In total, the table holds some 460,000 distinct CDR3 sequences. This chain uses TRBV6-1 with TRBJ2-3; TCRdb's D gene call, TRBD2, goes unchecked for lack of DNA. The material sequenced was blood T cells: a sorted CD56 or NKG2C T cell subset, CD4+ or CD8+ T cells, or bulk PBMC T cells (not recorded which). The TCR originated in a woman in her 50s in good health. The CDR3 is CASRPLPTKITDTQYF.